One T cell receptor (beta chain) is described in this entry. The antigen is not known. Sequencing was performed with immunoSEQ multiplex PCR; in TCRdb, only in-frame clones are kept and a portion is missing. The sample lists roughly 20,000 clones, under 85% occurring once. Trimming at V came to 3 bases and at J to 5 bases, leaving 5 bases not matched to a gene. The CDR3 runs 15 residues. The germline V gene encodes CDR1 GTSNPN and CDR2 SVGIG (reference sequence). These data come from a study of T cells in narcolepsy. Study context: Patients with NT1 or NT2 and healthy control donors were enrolled.

Study results and caveats: Healthy controls reportedly lacked the autoreactive clonotypes serially found in patients' blood. HCRT-specific and TRIB2-specific autoreactive clonotypes appeared among same-patient CSF and blood CD4+ clonotypes.

The chain carries TRBV30 and TRBJ2-3; TRBD2 aligns across 13 bases. The sequence was collected from a human donor in good health. The sample taken for sequencing was memory (CD45RA-) CD4+ T cells from blood. The CDR3 sequence is CAWRLGLAGKDTQYF. The CDR3 DNA follows: TGTGCCTGGAGACTGGGACTAGCGGGAAAAGATACGCAGTATTTT.